Listed below are T cell receptor beta chains from one sample, sequenced in a study of patients and donors after allogeneic stem cell transplantation. Each CDR3 protein is one row after TCRdb ran MiXCR on the RT-PCR reads. Here the sample spans about 400,000 distinct CDR3 sequences, around 16% being singletons. Sequences were obtained from blood, either unsorted or a sorted T cell fraction (not recorded which). The receptors were gathered from a human donor who was either an allogeneic HSCT recipient or a stem cell or donor lymphocyte infusion donor (not recorded which). It is not recorded whose cells these are; they may come from a transplant donor. Each CDR3 is given with its conserved first and last residue. The D gene is left open where the match is weak. Rows may omit the clone size; those that give it use once, few, many or a size class.

J gene,clone size,V gene,D gene,CDR3 DNA,CDR3 protein
TRBJ2-5,-,TRBV5-1,-,TGCGCCAGCAGCTTGGATTTTCGACTATGGGAGACCCAGTACTTC,CASSLDFRLWETQYF
TRBJ2-3,few,TRBV3-1,-,TGTGCCAGCAGCCTTCGAGCTCAGGGCGGTACGCAGTATTTT,CASSLRAQGGTQYF
TRBJ1-3,few,TRBV7-2,TRBD1,TGTGCCAGCAGCCCCGACAGGGCCGCCTCTGGAAACACCATATATTTT,CASSPDRAASGNTIYF
TRBJ2-1,-,TRBV18,-,TGTGCCAGCTCACCACCGAGTGGCAGGGAGAAGCAGTTCTTC,CASSPPSGREKQFF
TRBJ2-1,few,TRBV29-1,TRBD1,TGCAGCGCCATGACAGGGGCCTACAATGAGCAGTTCTTC,CSAMTGAYNEQFF
TRBJ1-1,few,TRBV12-3/TRBV12-4,-,TGTGCCAGCAGTTTAAGGGAAAAAGTTGAAGCTTTCTTT,CASSLREKVEAFF
TRBJ1-1,-,TRBV12-3/TRBV12-4,TRBD1,TGTGCCAGCAGTTTTAGGGGGCGGAGTAGCCCGATGAACACTGAAGCTTTCTTT,CASSFRGRSSPMNTEAFF
TRBJ2-1,-,TRBV9,TRBD2,TGTGCCAGCAGCGTAGCTGGGGGGCGGGAGGACAATGAGCAGTTCTTC,CASSVAGGREDNEQFF
TRBJ2-2,-,TRBV9,-,TGTGCCAGCAGCGTAGGAGTGACAGGCACATACACCGGGGAGCTGTTTTTT,CASSVGVTGTYTGELFF
TRBJ2-7,-,TRBV5-1,-,TGCGCCAGCAGCTGGAGCAGGGATTGGAGTCCCCCCTACGAGCAGTACTTC,CASSWSRDWSPPYEQYF
TRBJ1-6,-,TRBV5-1,-,TGCGCCAGCAGCCCCCTGGGGAATGGGAATTCACCCCTCCACTTT,CASSPLGNGNSPLHF
TRBJ2-7,few,TRBV10-3,TRBD1,TGTGCCATCAGTGAGTCGGCAGGGGGCGGCTACGAGCAGTACTTC,CAISESAGGGYEQYF
TRBJ1-1,few,TRBV7-6,-,TGTGCCAGCAGCTTAGCCCCCCCTCCAGGGGACACTGAAGCTTTCTTT,CASSLAPPPGDTEAFF
TRBJ2-7,-,TRBV3-1,TRBD2,TGTGCCAGCAGCCCCTTAGCGGGGGGGCTCTACGAGCAGTACTTC,CASSPLAGGLYEQYF
TRBJ2-7,many,TRBV7-2,TRBD1,TGTGCCAGCAGCTTTGGACAGGGTTCCTACGAGCAGTACTTC,CASSFGQGSYEQYF
TRBJ2-1,-,TRBV11-1,TRBD2,TGTGCCAGCAGCCGCACGGGGGGGAGCGGTACGAGCTCCTACAATGAGCAGTTCTTC,CASSRTGGSGTSSYNEQFF
TRBJ2-4,-,TRBV9,TRBD1,TGTGCCAGCAGCGCGACCGGGACAGGGGGCCGAGACATTCAGTACTTC,CASSATGTGGRDIQYF
TRBJ1-6,-,TRBV7-6,-,TGTGCCAGCAGCTACGACGGATTCAATTCACCCCTCCACTTT,CASSYDGFNSPLHF
TRBJ2-2,-,TRBV24-1,TRBD2,TGTGCCACCGGGACTCCAACAGGGTACACTAGCGGGGCGAACACCGGGGAGCTGTTTTTT,CATGTPTGYTSGANTGELFF
TRBJ2-7,-,TRBV11-3,TRBD1,TGTGCCAGCAGAACGACAGGGGGCCACGAGCAGTACTTC,CASRTTGGHEQYF
TRBJ2-1,-,TRBV12-5,-,TGTGCTAGTGGTTTGGCGGGATCCTACAATGAGCAGTTCTTC,CASGLAGSYNEQFF
TRBJ1-2,few,TRBV6-2/TRBV6-3,-,TGTGCCAGCAGTTACTCGGCACGAGCTAACTATGGCTACACCTTC,CASSYSARANYGYTF
TRBJ1-2,few,TRBV12-3/TRBV12-4,-,TGTGCCAGCAGTTTCCGGACAGAGAGGGGTGGCTACACCTTC,CASSFRTERGGYTF
TRBJ2-1,-,TRBV12-3/TRBV12-4,TRBD2,TGTGCCAGCAGAAAGACTAGCGGGAGATCAAGCGAGCAGTTCTTC,CASRKTSGRSSEQFF
TRBJ1-1,many,TRBV12-3/TRBV12-4,-,TGTGCCAGCCGATTAACGAGGGAAGCTTTCTTT,CASRLTREAFF
TRBJ2-2,many,TRBV24-1,-,TGTGCCACCAGTGCCCTGGGGGTAATCGACACCGGGGAGCTGTTTTTT,CATSALGVIDTGELFF
TRBJ1-6,many,TRBV19,TRBD1,TGTGCCAGTACCGCTCTGGGGGGACAGGTTAATTCACCCCTCCACTTT,CASTALGGQVNSPLHF
TRBJ2-5,few,TRBV2,-,TGTGCCAGCAGGGTGGGGCAGGGTAAGACCCAGTACTTC,CASRVGQGKTQYF
TRBJ2-3,-,TRBV6-1,TRBD1,TGTGCCAGCAGTGAAGAGGGGGCAAGCACAGATACGCAGTATTTT,CASSEEGASTDTQYF
TRBJ1-1,many,TRBV5-1,-,TGCGCCAGCAGCCGCGGGGGGGTCCGCAACACTGAAGCTTTCTTT,CASSRGGVRNTEAFF
TRBJ2-1,many,TRBV7-2,-,TGTGCCAGCAGCTTCAGGCATGAGCAGTTCTTC,CASSFRHEQFF
TRBJ1-2,few,TRBV4-1,-,TGCGCCAGCAGCCAAGATACACGAGGGGTCACTAACTATGGCTACACCTTC,CASSQDTRGVTNYGYTF
TRBJ2-3,few,TRBV4-1,-,TGCGCCAGCGCCCTCAGGGGAGAAACCCGGACGGATACGCAGTATTTT,CASALRGETRTDTQYF
TRBJ2-3,-,TRBV11-2,TRBD2,TGTGCCAGCAGCTTAGGGGTGCGGGAGGGGAGCACAGATACGCAGTATTTT,CASSLGVREGSTDTQYF
TRBJ1-1,-,TRBV5-1,-,TGCGCCAGCAGCAGCTCCCCCCCTCTTAACACTGAAGCTTTCTTT,CASSSSPPLNTEAFF
TRBJ1-2,few,TRBV7-2,-,TGTGCCAGCAGCTTAAGTAAGGAAGGCTACACCTTC,CASSLSKEGYTF
TRBJ1-1,-,TRBV7-2,TRBD1,TGTGCCAGCAGCTTAAATGTTCGGGCAGGGGGGAACACTGAAGCTTTCTTT,CASSLNVRAGGNTEAFF
TRBJ2-7,-,TRBV28,-,TGTGCCAGCAGTTTAGATTACTCCTACGAGCAGTACTTC,CASSLDYSYEQYF
TRBJ2-2,-,TRBV7-9,-,TGTGCCAGCAGCTTTGTGGAGGGGCCCGGGGAGCTGTTTTTT,CASSFVEGPGELFF
TRBJ1-2,few,TRBV3-1,-,TGTGCCAGCAGCTCCCCGGATTCTGGCTACACCTTC,CASSSPDSGYTF
TRBJ2-1,few,TRBV11-2,-,TGTGCCAGCAGCTTAAGCGTAGCACCCGGTGAGCAGTTCTTC,CASSLSVAPGEQFF
TRBJ2-3,few,TRBV20-1,TRBD2,TGCAGTGCTGCTGACGTGGGACTAGCGGTCGATACGCAGTATTTT,CSAADVGLAVDTQYF
TRBJ1-1,many,TRBV27,-,TGTGCCAGCAGTCGGAAGGGGGAAGGGCTTGGAGCTTTCTTT,CASSRKGEGLGAFF
TRBJ1-2,-,TRBV12-3/TRBV12-4,-,TGTGCCAGCATTTTTTGGGCGCCCGTGACAGGCAACTATGGCTACACCTTC,CASIFWAPVTGNYGYTF
TRBJ1-5,few,TRBV12-3/TRBV12-4,-,TGTGCCAGCAGTCTCCAGGAGAATCAGCCCCAGCATTTT,CASSLQENQPQHF